The 7 T cell receptor beta chains given below trace back to one sample, sequenced in a study of beta chain features in type 1 diabetes (dated by TCRdb to 2016 to 2019). Library method: the immunoSEQ multiplex PCR assay. The High Capacity cDNA Reverse Transcription Kit was used to reverse transcribe all of the isolated RNA, meaning that expressed TCRB transcripts were what got sequenced. The table comes from immuneACCESS by way of TCRdb, which keeps in-frame sequences with V and J called. Part of the clones is missing from these tables; in studies checked, under half for an unresolved V gene and the rest for unknown reasons. This sample has more than 300,000 clones in its table, and 8% of those were observed once. The ten largest clones take up 0.44% of the sample. The sequencing sample was made of central memory CD4+ T cells from blood. The receptors were gathered from a young woman in good health.

This clone was found a few times. V gene TRBV15 combines with J gene TRBJ2-7; D gene ambiguous. Germline lookup yields CDR1 LNHNV and CDR2 YYDKDF (reference sequence). V shed 3 bases and J shed 0 bases, with 6 bases lying between them. CDR3 length: 13 amino acids. CDR3 sequence: CATSSRNSYEQYF. CDR3 coding DNA: TGTGCCACCAGCAGCAGGAACTCCTACGAGCAGTACTTC. Full variable domain (missing parts from reference TRBV15 and TRBJ2-7): DAMVIQNPRYQVTQFGKPVTLSCSQTLNHNVMYWYQQKSSQAPKLLFHYYDKDFNNEADTPDNFQSRRPNTSFCFLDIRSPGLGDTAMYLCATSSRNSYEQYFGPGTRLTVT.

In this sample, this clone turned up a few times. The genes are TRBV5-6 and TRBJ2-7; D is perhaps TRBD1 (6 bases). The CDR3 contains 14 residues. V was pared by 1 base and J by 4 bases, with 12 bases between. From germline, CDR1 is SGHDT and CDR2 YYEEEE. The CDR3 sequence is CASSLQAGEYEQYF. DNA of the CDR3: TGTGCCAGCAGCTTGCAGGCAGGGGAGTACGAGCAGTACTTC.

V gene TRBV19 combines with J gene TRBJ2-6; D is perhaps TRBD2 (6 bases). Trimming left V 9 bases short and J 0 bases short, with 15 bases between. Germline V gene data show CDR1 as LNHDA and CDR2 as SQIVND (reference sequence). This CDR3 has 16 residues. CDR3 loop: CASQRTGSSGANVLTF. The CDR3 bases are TGTGCCAGCCAAAGGACCGGGAGCTCTGGGGCCAACGTCCTGACTTTC.

The rearrangement links TRBV21-1 to TRBJ2-1; the D call in the table, TRBD1, was not verified against the DNA. TRBV21-1 is annotated as a pseudogene. This CDR3 spans 14 amino acids. In DNA form, the CDR3 reads TGTGCCAGCAGCAAAGACAGGGTTGGGAATGAGCAGTTCTTC. Amino acids: CASSKDRVGNEQFF.

In this sample, this clone turned up a few times. This chain links TRBV4-3 with TRBJ2-2, with a tentative D call TRBD2 (6 bases). Germline V gene data show CDR1 as LGHNA and CDR2 as YSLEER. V lost 1 base to trimming and J lost 2 bases, with 11 bases between them. This CDR3 comprises 16 residues. The CDR3 sequence: CASSQGPGVNTGELFF. The CDR3 region has the DNA TGCGCCAGCAGCCAAGGCCCGGGAGTTAACACCGGGGAGCTGTTTTTT.

This clone turned up a few times. The CDR3 coding sequence is TGCAGCGAAACAAAACTAGCGGGGGTAGACAATGAGCAGTTCTTC. Its protein is CSETKLAGVDNEQFF. The chain has TRBV29-1 and TRBJ2-1, with 11 bases identical to TRBD2. Trimming took 7 bases from V and 5 from J; bases not matched to a gene: 10. Per the germline V gene, CDR1 is SQVTM and CDR2 is ANQGSEA. This CDR3 has 15 residues.

This clone was observed a handful of times. V is TRBV29-1 and J is TRBJ1-2; 7 nucleotides match TRBD1. CDR3 length equals 14 residues. V was pared by 0 bases and J by 9 bases, with 10 bases of the junction left unmatched. Per the germline V gene, CDR1 is SQVTM and CDR2 is ANQGSEA. Here the CDR3 reads CSVEDPPGGDRYTF. CDR3 nucleotide sequence: TGCAGCGTTGAAGATCCTCCAGGGGGGGATCGCTACACCTTC.